This TCR beta chain was captured by sequencing in a study of a mutant IDH1 vaccine in newly diagnosed glioma. Notes on this clone: Its antigen remains unidentified.

This table comes from immunoSEQ multiplex PCR, and its TCRdb copy is limited to in-frame clones, with some not included. The table shows about 40,000 clones, with roughly 92% occurring only once. Time point meaning: week 5, during vaccination. Vaccination comprised doses that each held 300 ug of mutant IDH1 20-mer peptide, plus topical imiquimod. Germline V CDR1 and CDR2: MNHNS, SASEGT. CDR3 size: 14 residues. The V gene lost 6 bases and the J gene lost 1 base, with 10 bases spanning the gap. This material consisted of PBMCs, taken from a glioma patient whose treatment included an IDH1 peptide vaccine. V gene TRBV6-1 combines with J gene TRBJ2-1; tentatively, D is TRBD1 (5 bases). This clonotype originated in a man aged 45 to 65 with glioma. The DNA for the CDR3 is TGTGCCAGCAGGGCAGGGCTATCCTACAATGAGCAGTTCTTC. Translation gives CASRAGLSYNEQFF.